The 30 T cell receptor beta chains below all came from one sample that was sequenced in a study of blood T cell repertoires in COVID-19. TCRdb's table, derived via immunoSEQ multiplex PCR, lists solely in-frame clones and lacks some. The table has hundreds of thousands of clones, around 85% seen once. The specimen sequenced was PBMCs or T cells enriched from blood (not recorded which). The source of these receptors is a woman between 50 and 59 years old in a cohort exposed to, infected with or recovered from COVID-19 (not recorded which).

This rearrangement joins TRBV7-9 to TRBJ1-2, with 11 bases lining up with TRBD1. After removal of 5 bases from V and 8 bases from J, the junction contained 4 bases not matched to a gene. CDR1 is SEHNR and CDR2 is FQNEAQ in the germline V gene (reference sequence). The CDR3 loop spans 13 amino acids. The CDR3 DNA reads TGTGCCAGCAGCCCGGGACAGGGGGAGGGCTACACCTTC. As protein: CASSPGQGEGYTF. The whole variable domain, filled in from reference TRBV7-9 and TRBJ1-2, reads DTGVSQNPRHKITKRGQNVTFRCDPISEHNRLYWYRQTLGQGPEFLTYFQNEAQLEKSRLLSDRFSAERPKGSFSTLEIQRTEQGDSAMYLCASSPGQGEGYTFGSGTRLTVV.

This clone was seen once. The chain employs TRBV6-1 and TRBJ2-7, with D perhaps matching TRBD1 (5 bases). Trimming cost V 2 bases and J 3 bases, with 11 bases left between them. Per the germline V gene, CDR1 is MNHNS and CDR2 is SASEGT. CDR3 length: 14 amino acids. Written as DNA, the CDR3 is TGTGCCAGCAGTGAAAATGGACACCACTACGAGCAGTACTTC. Its translation: CASSENGHHYEQYF.

The gene calls are TRBV4-1 and TRBJ2-7; D is possibly TRBD1 (5 bases). The CDR3 totals 16 residues. V was pared by 2 bases and J by 3 bases, with 17 bases between. Germline CDR1 is MGHRA and CDR2 is YSYEKL. This CDR3 is CASSQTSTGSVYEQYF. CDR3 DNA: TGCGCCAGCAGCCAAACTTCCACAGGATCGGTCTACGAGCAGTACTTC.

The chain has TRBV7-9 and TRBJ2-4; D is uncertain. The CDR3 length is 13 residues. V was cut by 4 bases and J by 6 bases, with 10 bases left in between. The germline V gene encodes CDR1 SEHNR and CDR2 FQNEAQ (reference sequence). The CDR3 DNA reads as TGTGCCAGCAGCTCGGGTGGTAGAAACATTCAGTACTTC. This translates into CASSSGGRNIQYF.

The chain has TRBV12-3 or TRBV12-4 and TRBJ2-2; maybe TRBD1 (6 bases). The V end was cut by 8 bases, the J end by 2 bases, with 9 bases between. The CDR3 loop spans 13 amino acids. CDR3 amino acids: CASSDSNTGELFF. The CDR3 DNA reads as TGTGCCAGCTCGGACAGCAACACCGGGGAGCTGTTTTTT.

V and J are TRBV18 and TRBJ2-5; perhaps TRBD2 as D (5 bases). This CDR3 has 14 residues. Trimming removed 2 bases at V and 3 bases at J, with 10 bases between. Germline-derived CDR1 and CDR2 are KGHSH and LQKENI. DNA for the CDR3: TGTGCCAGCTCACCATTAACCGGGGAAGAGACCCAGTACTTC. Translating gives CASSPLTGEETQYF.

The V and J genes are TRBV12-3 or TRBV12-4 and TRBJ1-4, with 7 bases matching TRBD1. The length of the CDR3 is 13 residues. V dropped 3 bases and J dropped 12; count of bases not matched to a gene: 7. CDR3 residues: CASSFRGWEELFF. The CDR3 DNA follows: TGTGCCAGCAGTTTCAGGGGGTGGGAGGAACTGTTTTTT.

This clone has only one observation. The chain joins TRBV7-3 to TRBJ1-2; D uncertain. This CDR3 has 13 residues. Trimming took 2 bases from V and 3 from J, leaving 7 bases between them. CDR1 and CDR2 from the germline V gene are SGHTA and FQGTGA. The CDR3 protein is CASSLGPDYGYTF. CDR3 nucleotides: TGTGCCAGCAGCTTAGGGCCCGACTATGGCTACACCTTC.

This clone came up once. The CDR3 loop is CASRSSATNEKLFF. The CDR3 DNA reads as TGTGCCAGCAGGTCGAGTGCAACTAATGAAAAACTGTTTTTT. The V call is TRBV7-2, the J call TRBJ1-4; D is unclear. In germline, CDR1 is SGHTA, CDR2 FQGNSA. This CDR3 contains 14 residues. The V end lost 6 bases, the J end lost 0 bases, and 8 bases lay between the germline ends.

The chain joins TRBV5-3 to TRBJ1-2; tentative D call: TRBD1 (6 bases). TRBV5-3 is reported as an ORF; its role is uncertain. The V end lost 0 bases, the J end lost 3 bases, and 9 bases lay between the germline ends. The CDR3 runs to 14 residues. The CDR3 nucleotides are TGTGCCAGAAGCTTGGGGGGGCGCCACTATGGCTACACCTTC. Amino acids: CARSLGGRHYGYTF.

This chain links TRBV4-3 with TRBJ1-2, with D maybe TRBD1 (6 bases). In germline, CDR1 is LGHNA, CDR2 YSLEER. The CDR3 contains 14 residues. Trimming removed 1 base at V and 7 bases at J, with 13 bases between. CDR3 residues: CASSQAQGQSGYTF. DNA for the CDR3: TGCGCCAGCAGCCAAGCCCAGGGACAAAGTGGCTACACCTTC.

The rearrangement uses TRBV18 and TRBJ1-1; 7 nucleotides line up with TRBD1. This CDR3 is built from 13 residues. With V trimmed by 9 bases and J by 2 bases, 6 bases remained unmatched. Germline values: CDR1 KGHSH, CDR2 LQKENI. Here the CDR3 reads CASRQGVNTEAFF. The CDR3 nucleotides are TGTGCCAGTCGACAGGGCGTAAACACTGAAGCTTTCTTT.

The chain joins TRBV12-5 to TRBJ1-5, with unresolved D. Trimming shortened V by 6 bases and J by 0 bases, and 12 bases separated the two germline ends. Germline V gene lookup returns CDR1 LGHNT and CDR2 FRNRAP. The CDR3 sequence is 15 residues long. This CDR3 is CASGPGVYSNQPQHF. For the CDR3, the DNA is TGTGCTAGTGGGCCCGGAGTTTATAGCAATCAGCCCCAGCATTTT.

This clone was detected only a few times. The genes are TRBV25-1 and TRBJ2-2, with D maybe TRBD2 (6 bases). Per germline, CDR1 MGHDK and CDR2 SYGVNS. V lost 1 base and J 5 bases, leaving 11 bases between the germline ends. CDR3 length equals 15 residues. This CDR3 is CASSESSGPTGELFF. The CDR3 DNA is TGTGCCAGCAGTGAATCGAGCGGGCCGACCGGGGAGCTGTTTTTT.

The chain is built from TRBV6-5 and TRBJ1-3; 8 positions agree with TRBD1. The CDR3 has 15 residues. Trimming took 6 bases from V and 2 from J; bases not matched to a gene: 6. Germline V lookup: CDR1 MNHEY, CDR2 SVGAGI. The CDR3 region has the DNA TGTGCCAGCAGCGACAGGGGTTTTCCTGGAAACACCATATATTTT. This sequence encodes CASSDRGFPGNTIYF.

The chain is built from TRBV28 and TRBJ1-2, with a tentative D call TRBD1 (6 bases). Trimming removed 4 bases from V and 9 bases from J, with 9 bases in between. This CDR3 is built from 11 residues. Per the germline V gene, CDR1 is MDHEN and CDR2 is SYDVKM. This CDR3 is CASSSTGSYTF. DNA for the CDR3: TGTGCCAGCAGTTCCACAGGGAGCTACACCTTC.

The rearrangement links TRBV11-2 to TRBJ2-1, with D unresolved. Germline V gives CDR1 SGHAT, CDR2 FQNNGV. The CDR3 length is 11 residues. With 4 bases removed from V and 14 bases from J, the gap between germline ends came to 12 bases. The CDR3 DNA reads TGTGCCAGCAGCTCGGCCGTCCAGGAGTTCTTC. This encodes CASSSAVQEFF.

This chain links TRBV6-1 with TRBJ2-3; D ambiguous. This CDR3 region has 14 residues. The ends were cut back, 2 bases at V and 2 bases at J, with 8 bases in the middle. CDR1 is MNHNS and CDR2 is SASEGT in the germline V gene. DNA for the CDR3: TGTGCCAGCAGTGAATCACAAATCACAGATACGCAGTATTTT. Amino acid sequence: CASSESQITDTQYF.

The rearrangement uses TRBV5-1 and TRBJ2-7, with a possible D match to TRBD1 (5 bases). This CDR3 has 13 residues. V was shortened by 5 bases and J by 4 bases, with 13 bases between the two germline ends. Germline V lookup: CDR1 SGHRS, CDR2 YFSETQ. The CDR3, as DNA: TGCGCCAGCAGAGAGGACACCTTGTACGAGCAGTACTTC. Encoded protein: CASREDTLYEQYF.

This rearrangement joins TRBV3-1 (or the pseudogene TRBV3-2) to TRBJ1-6; the D is unclear. The CDR3 runs 18 residues. Trimming removed 0 bases from V and 7 bases from J, with 19 bases in between. The germline V gene encodes CDR1 LGHDT and CDR2 YNNKEL (reference sequence). The CDR3, as DNA: TGTGCCAGCAGCCAAGATAGGCCGATATCCGAGCGGAATTCACCCCTCCACTTT. Its protein is CASSQDRPISERNSPLHF.

The chain combines TRBV27 with TRBJ2-6, with TRBD2 matching over 10 bases. The CDR3 loop spans 18 amino acids. Germline V gene lookup returns CDR1 MNHEY and CDR2 SMNVEV (reference sequence). With 6 bases clipped from V and 0 bases from J, the junction kept 8 bases outside the gene matches. CDR3 DNA sequence: TGTGCCAGCAGCCGCCGTAGCGGGGGGACCTCTGGGGCCAACGTCCTGACTTTC. Protein product: CASSRRSGGTSGANVLTF.

This chain uses TRBV29-1 with TRBJ2-7, with D possibly matching TRBD2 (6 bases). The CDR3 extends over 12 amino acids. The germline gives CDR1 SQVTM, CDR2 ANQGSEA. With 3 bases removed from V and 5 bases from J, the gap between germline ends came to 11 bases. CDR3 amino acids: CSVDRGGNEQYF. Here the CDR3 DNA reads TGCAGCGTTGACCGTGGAGGGAACGAGCAGTACTTC.

The chain recombines TRBV12-3 or TRBV12-4 with TRBJ1-1; TRBD1 is a possible D gene (5 bases). CDR3 length: 13 amino acids. V lost 3 bases to trimming and J lost 6 bases, with 11 bases between them. CDR3 in amino acids: CASSFQGGPEAFF. The CDR3 DNA sequence: TGTGCCAGCAGTTTCCAGGGAGGCCCTGAAGCTTTCTTT.

The chain uses TRBV9 and TRBJ2-5; 11 positions agree with TRBD1. The CDR3 length is 16 residues. Germline-derived CDR1 and CDR2 are SGDLS and YYNGEE. Trimming took 3 bases from V and 4 from J; bases not matched to a gene: 8. Here the CDR3 DNA reads TGTGCCAGCAGCGCCTCTTGGACAGGGGGCGGAGAGACCCAGTACTTC. Translation gives CASSASWTGGGETQYF.

The V and J genes are TRBV7-9 and TRBJ1-1, with D hard to call. Deletions cut 4 bases from V and 5 bases from J, with 8 bases between. This CDR3 region has 12 residues. CDR1 SEHNR and CDR2 FQNEAQ come from the germline V gene (reference sequence). CDR3 in DNA: TGTGCCAGCAGCTCTATCAAAACTGAAGCTTTCTTT. Amino acid sequence: CASSSIKTEAFF.

The chain is built from TRBV5-3 and TRBJ1-4; 7 bases map to TRBD1. TRBV5-3 is an ORF for which the function is uncertain. V lost 4 bases and J lost 2; bases outside the gene matches: 14. This CDR3 region has 18 residues. The CDR3 coding sequence is TGTGCCAGAAGCAAAAACCGACAGGGTTTATCGACTAATGAAAAACTGTTTTTT. Translation: CARSKNRQGLSTNEKLFF.

In this sample, this clone turned up once. This chain joins TRBV28 and TRBJ2-1, with 12 bases aligning to TRBD2. Germline V gene lookup returns CDR1 MDHEN and CDR2 SYDVKM. Trimming cost V 5 bases and J 4 bases; bases outside gene matches: 0. The CDR3 consists of 14 residues. The CDR3 here is CASSLAGGYNEQFF. CDR3 DNA: TGTGCCAGCAGTCTAGCGGGGGGGTACAATGAGCAGTTCTTC.

In this sample, this clone turned up many times. The rearrangement links TRBV12-1 to TRBJ2-7; the table gives TRBD1 as D, unverified against the DNA. TRBV12-1 is recorded as a pseudogene. The CDR3 loop spans 17 amino acids. CDR3 DNA: TGTGCCAGCAGCATACCCCCAGTATCCACGAACTCCTACGAGCAGTACTTC. It specifies CASSIPPVSTNSYEQYF.

The chain is built from TRBV28 and TRBJ2-7; 10 bases agree with TRBD1. CDR1 MDHEN and CDR2 SYDVKM come from the germline V gene. V lost 5 bases and J lost 6; bases outside the gene matches: 10. CDR3 length: 15 amino acids. CDR3 amino acids: CASSTGGTGAFEQYF. CDR3 bases: TGTGCCAGCAGTACAGGAGGGACAGGGGCCTTCGAGCAGTACTTC.

The V gene is TRBV10-3, the J gene TRBJ1-3; 7 bases line up with TRBD1. After removal of 3 bases from V and 1 base from J, the junction contained 3 bases not matched to a gene. CDR1 and CDR2 from the germline V gene are ENHRY and SYGVKD. The CDR3 runs to 15 residues. In nucleotides, the CDR3 is TGTGCCATCAGTGACCCAGGGGGGTCTGGAAACACCATATATTTT. The encoded protein is CAISDPGGSGNTIYF.